These 23 T cell receptor beta chains originate from one sample sequenced in a study of cytomegalovirus exposure and HLA in healthy donors (TCRdb year 2017). The protocol used for the library was the immunoSEQ multiplex PCR assay. The multiplex PCR relied on a mix of 60 forward primers for TCR Vbeta segments and 13 reverse primers for TCR Jbeta segments. TCRdb re-hosts the immuneACCESS table, in-frame sequences only. Its copies lack some clones; in the studies checked, an unresolved V gene accounts for under half of them, and the cause for the rest is not known. Present in this sample are a few hundred thousand clones, about 80% of which were seen just once. 8% of the sample is taken by the ten largest. Sample: PBMCs. The receptors come from a woman aged 55 to 70 in good health and CMV-seropositive.

The CDR3 loop is CASSLYNQPQHF. The CDR3 coding sequence is TGTGCCAGCAGTTTGTATAATCAGCCCCAGCATTTT. The chain joins TRBV28 to TRBJ1-5; D is unresolved. This CDR3 spans 12 amino acids. Germline V gene data show CDR1 as MDHEN and CDR2 as SYDVKM. Deletions cut 3 bases from V and 4 bases from J, with 4 bases between. The whole variable domain, filled in from reference TRBV28 and TRBJ1-5, reads DVKVTQSSRYLVKRTGEKVFLECVQDMDHENMFWYRQDPGLGLRLIYFSYDVKMKEKGDIPEGYSVSREKKERFSLILESASTNQTSMYLCASSLYNQPQHFGDGTRLSIL.

V is TRBV5-5 and J is TRBJ1-1; perhaps TRBD1 as D (6 bases). Germline V gives CDR1 SGHKS, CDR2 YYEKEE (reference sequence). Between the trimmed V and J ends, which lost 6 bases and 6 bases, there was a span of 12 bases. The CDR3 covers 12 residues. CDR3 in DNA: TGTGCCAGCACCTTCAGGGGCCCTGAAGCTTTCTTT. This sequence encodes CASTFRGPEAFF.

This rearrangement joins TRBV21-1 to TRBJ2-5; the table's D call TRBD2 went unverified against the DNA. TRBV21-1 is described as a pseudogene. The CDR3 contains 18 residues. This CDR3 reads CASSKEGTSGRVKETQYF. For the CDR3, the DNA is TGTGCCAGCAGCAAAGAAGGGACTAGCGGGAGAGTGAAGGAGACCCAGTACTTC.

V and J are TRBV2 and TRBJ2-3, with 8 bases aligning to TRBD2. The germline V gene has CDR1 SNHLY and CDR2 FYNNEI. The CDR3 contains 13 residues. Trimming removed 9 bases from V and 4 bases from J; junction bases left unmatched: 6. CDR3 sequence (DNA): TGTGCCAGGACTAGCGAGTCGCCAGATACGCAGTATTTT. This translates into CARTSESPDTQYF.

The V and J genes are TRBV19 and TRBJ1-5; D is ambiguous. Germline V gives CDR1 LNHDA, CDR2 SQIVND (reference sequence). The V end was cut by 2 bases, the J end by 0 bases, with 5 bases between. The CDR3 has 14 residues. For the CDR3, the DNA is TGTGCCAGTAGTATATACAGTAGCAATCAGCCCCAGCATTTT. Amino acid sequence: CASSIYSSNQPQHF.

V is TRBV7-2 and J is TRBJ2-3, with D perhaps TRBD1 (5 bases). Germline values: CDR1 SGHTA, CDR2 FQGNSA. Trimming took off 5 bases at V and 1 base at J, with 7 bases between the two ends. The CDR3 covers 13 residues. The CDR3 reads CASSLQGTDTQYF. The CDR3 nucleotides are TGTGCCAGCAGCCTACAGGGCACAGATACGCAGTATTTT. Looking up the rest from reference TRBV7-2 and TRBJ2-3 gives the full variable domain: GAGVSQSPSNKVTEKGKDVELRCDPISGHTALYWYRQSLGQGLEFLIYFQGNSAPDKSGLPSDRFSAERTGGSVSTLTIQRTQQEDSAVYLCASSLQGTDTQYFGPGTRLTVL.

The genes are TRBV6-6 and TRBJ1-3; D gene unclear. Germline CDR1 MNHNY, CDR2 SVGAGI (reference sequence). Trimming took off 2 bases at V and 0 bases at J, with 11 bases between the two ends. The CDR3 is 16 residues long. The CDR3 region is CASSYGQPSSGNTIYF. DNA of the CDR3: TGTGCCAGCAGTTACGGGCAGCCCTCCTCTGGAAACACCATATATTTT.

The J gene is TRBJ2-1, the V gene TRBV5-1; TRBD2 matches 9 bases. The CDR3 extends over 14 amino acids. The trim removed 0 bases at V and 13 bases at J, leaving 8 bases unmatched. Germline CDR1 SGHRS, CDR2 YFSETQ. The CDR3 DNA sequence: TGCGCCAGCAGCTTGGACTTTCCTAGCGGGAAACAGTTCTTC. Translated: CASSLDFPSGKQFF.

The gene calls are TRBV6-5 and TRBJ2-2; the match to TRBD1 covers 7 bases. The CDR3 length is 13 residues. The germline V gene has CDR1 MNHEY and CDR2 SVGAGI. V lost 8 bases, J lost 7 bases, and 7 bases stayed unmatched. The CDR3 sequence is CASLQGHGGELFF. The CDR3 coding sequence is TGTGCCAGCTTACAGGGGCATGGCGGGGAGCTGTTTTTT.

The CDR3 protein is CASSLDRPYEQYF. CDR3 coding DNA: TGCGCCAGCAGCTTGGACAGACCCTACGAGCAGTACTTC. The V gene is TRBV5-1, the J gene TRBJ2-7, with D unresolved. Trimming took 0 bases from V and 2 from J, leaving 6 bases between them. This CDR3 is built from 13 residues. Looked up from germline, CDR1 is SGHRS and CDR2 is YFSETQ.

This chain joins TRBV28 and TRBJ2-5; tentative D call: TRBD2 (6 bases). The CDR3 is 15 amino acids. V gave up 2 bases and J gave up 5 bases, with 15 bases separating them. Germline CDR1 is MDHEN and CDR2 is SYDVKM. The chain's CDR3 is CASSLAGPVLETQYF. The CDR3, as DNA: TGTGCCAGCAGTTTAGCGGGACCCGTACTCGAGACCCAGTACTTC. Drawing the rest from reference TRBV28 and TRBJ2-5, the complete variable domain is DVKVTQSSRYLVKRTGEKVFLECVQDMDHENMFWYRQDPGLGLRLIYFSYDVKMKEKGDIPEGYSVSREKKERFSLILESASTNQTSMYLCASSLAGPVLETQYFGPGTRLLVL.

Only a few counts were recorded for this clone. The chain carries TRBV19 and TRBJ2-7, with a possible D match to TRBD2 (6 bases). Germline V lookup: CDR1 LNHDA, CDR2 SQIVND (reference sequence). Trimming stripped 6 bases from V and 3 bases from J, with 9 bases between. The CDR3 totals 12 residues. CDR3 coding DNA: TGTGCCAGTAGCGGGACTTACTACGAGCAGTACTTC. Translated, it gives CASSGTYYEQYF.

This clone is a singleton in its sample. The rearrangement links TRBV7-2 to TRBJ1-2; tentatively, D is TRBD1 (5 bases). Germline loops: CDR1 SGHTA, CDR2 FQGNSA. The CDR3 is 16 amino acids. The germline V and J ends were trimmed by 3 bases and 3 bases, with 17 bases remaining between them. The CDR3 spells CASSLVGRRADYGYTF. In nucleotides, the CDR3 is TGTGCCAGCAGCTTGGTAGGGCGCAGGGCGGACTATGGCTACACCTTC.

The chain links TRBV5-1 to TRBJ2-7; 10 positions agree with TRBD1. The CDR3 runs to 16 residues. CDR1 is SGHRS, CDR2 YFSETQ, per germline. With 4 bases clipped from V and 7 bases from J, the junction kept 14 bases outside the gene matches. The CDR3 region has the DNA TGCGCCAGCAGCGTTAGCGGACAGGGGGTATTGGGGGAGCAGTACTTC. Translated: CASSVSGQGVLGEQYF.

The rearrangement uses TRBV2 and TRBJ1-2; 9 bases align to TRBD1. Trimming removed 10 bases from V and 1 base from J; junction bases left unmatched: 10. The length of the CDR3 is 15 residues. Germline loops: CDR1 SNHLY, CDR2 FYNNEI. This CDR3 reads CATRTGVGVNYGYTF. Written as DNA, the CDR3 is TGTGCCACCCGGACAGGGGTTGGTGTTAACTATGGCTACACCTTC.

The chain employs TRBV6-4 and TRBJ2-1, with 10 bases lining up with TRBD2. This CDR3 spans 17 amino acids. Germline CDR1 and CDR2: MRHNA and SNTAGT. The V gene end was trimmed by 1 base and the J gene end by 4 bases; junction bases not matched to a gene: 7. The CDR3: CASSDLASGSGYNEQFF. Written as DNA, the CDR3 is TGTGCCAGCAGTGACTTGGCTAGCGGGAGCGGGTACAATGAGCAGTTCTTC.

The chain carries TRBV11-2 and TRBJ2-7; D possibly corresponds to TRBD2 (6 bases). Germline V gene sequence: CDR1 SGHAT, CDR2 FQNNGV. The length of the CDR3 is 14 residues. V was pared by 4 bases and J by 3 bases, with 13 bases between. The CDR3 nucleotides are TGTGCCAGCAGCTCCTGGGGGGACTTCTACGAGCAGTACTTC. It encodes CASSSWGDFYEQYF.

This clone has just a few counts. This chain uses TRBV28 with TRBJ2-7; a weak D match, TRBD1 (6 bases). The V and J ends lost 4 bases and 4 bases respectively, with 20 bases between them. Per germline, CDR1 MDHEN and CDR2 SYDVKM. The CDR3 extends over 16 amino acids. The CDR3 region is CASSSFTGTRIYEQYF. The CDR3 DNA follows: TGTGCCAGCAGTTCATTCACCGGGACACGAATTTACGAGCAGTACTTC.

The chain carries TRBV9 and TRBJ2-5; 7 nucleotides agree with TRBD2. Germline trimming cut 3 bases from V and 4 bases from J; bases unmatched to any gene: 9. Germline V gene lookup returns CDR1 SGDLS and CDR2 YYNGEE. The CDR3 has 15 amino acids. CDR3 region: CASSEGLSSGETQYF. DNA for the CDR3: TGTGCCAGCAGCGAGGGACTATCCTCAGGAGAGACCCAGTACTTC.

The chain recombines TRBV4-1 with TRBJ1-4; no clear D gene. Germline V gene data show CDR1 as MGHRA and CDR2 as YSYEKL. The CDR3 is 16 amino acids. V dropped 2 bases and J dropped 1 base, with 11 bases sitting between them. For the CDR3, the DNA is TGCGCCAGCAGCCAAAAGCAAGGCGGAACTAATGAAAAACTGTTTTTT. This encodes CASSQKQGGTNEKLFF.

The CDR3 loop is CASSQWGGTSSYNEQFF. DNA of the CDR3: TGTGCCAGCAGCCAATGGGGCGGGACGTCGTCCTACAATGAGCAGTTCTTC. This chain joins TRBV14 and TRBJ2-1, with a tentative D call TRBD2 (6 bases). The ends were cut back, 2 bases at V and 1 base at J, with 15 bases in the middle. This CDR3 contains 17 residues. CDR1 and CDR2 from the germline V gene are SGHDN and FVKESK.

This sequence joins TRBV6-1 and TRBJ2-7; D perhaps matches TRBD2 (6 bases). The V end was cut by 6 bases, the J end by 5 bases, with 14 bases between. Per the germline V gene, CDR1 is MNHNS and CDR2 is SASEGT. The CDR3 covers 13 residues. DNA of the CDR3: TGTGCCAGCAGGAGGGTAGGAGGGGACGAGCAGTACTTC. This codes for CASRRVGGDEQYF.

This clone was detected only a few times. Mismatch with germline at one junction end may stem from a read error. V is TRBV2 and J is TRBJ2-3; TRBD2 matches at 7 bases. The CDR3 is 12 amino acids. Germline V gene lookup returns CDR1 SNHLY and CDR2 FYNNEI. The CDR3 region is CASSTSIDTQYF. The CDR3 bases are TGTGCCAGCTCGACTAGCATAGATACGCAGTATTTT.